The present TCR beta chain was sequenced within a study of blood T cell repertoires in COVID-19 (dated by TCRdb to the early 2020s). General notes on the study: Samples from collaborators originated in the United States, Italy and Spain and spanned both the acute and convalescent phases of COVID-19. The prospective study material was composed of cDNA or gDNA derived from T cells, B-cell-depleted T cells, or PBMCs. The dataset comprised deeply sampled blood TCRbeta repertoires from subjects exposed to, actively infected with, or recovered from COVID-19. The repertoires were released in a freely available public database meant as a resource for research on the immune response to SARS-CoV-2. Samples came from the ongoing ImmuneRACE study (first 160 participants) plus 1,254 subjects from 6 global collaborators. A de-identified subject ID, COVID-19 status, age in years and sex were almost always included in the sample metadata. HLA class I and class II types, where available, came from metadata supplied by the sample provider rather than from assay-based typing. What the study reported, not specific to this receptor: The amount of clinical and demographic metadata varied by source and participant and was provided uncurated.

TCRbeta CDR3 regions were amplified from genomic DNA by means of the immunoSEQ Assay, a bias-controlled multiplex PCR. Processing in the source paper ran as follows. Nucleated cell counts per sample were estimated from amplification of reference gene primers within the assay. To quantify the absolute abundance of each unique TCRbeta CDR3 rearrangement, sequence reads were collapsed and filtered. For each sample, productive Simpson clonality was calculated as the square root of Simpson's diversity index across productive rearrangements. TCRdb stores this immuneACCESS table with in-frame sequences only. Part of the clones is absent; in the studies checked, under half of the shortfall reflects unresolved V genes, and no reason is known for the rest. V and J calls and clone size are those listed in that table; D and trimming were worked out from the DNA. The table for this sample lists 400,000 to 450,000 clones; 89% of them were counted only once. The ten most abundant clones make up roughly 1.5% of the sample.

This clone occurred once. There is no known antigen for this receptor. No base quality information exists; no much larger clone differs at one position. For CDR1 and CDR2, the germline V gene lists KGHSH and LQKENI. Counted from cysteine to phenylalanine, this CDR3 has 16 amino acids. Solely the CDR3 DNA is kept, with 48 bases framed from the first base. Trimming costs V 1 base and J 0 bases, and their ends lie 12 bases apart. One collaborating source in Seattle enrolled patients while the patients were actively infected and followed the patients over time throughout the course of disease. Each collaborating institution followed its own protocols to collect whole blood in K2EDTA tubes. For TCRbeta analysis, collaborator samples were shipped as frozen whole blood, as isolated PBMCs, or as DNA extracted from either sample type.

The chain uses TRBV18 and TRBJ1-1; a tentative D call is TRBD1 (5 bases match). Source material: peripheral blood. The sequence came from a middle-aged woman with COVID-19, enrolled during active disease. The CDR3 protein sequence reads: CASSPLGGAVNTEAFF. The nucleotide sequence reads as follows: TGTGCCAGCTCACCACTGGGCGGGGCCGTGAACACTGAAGCTTTCTTT.